A selection of T cell receptor beta chains follows, all from one sample in a study of blood T cell repertoires in COVID-19. Only in-frame clones appear in the TCRdb table, and some are missing; sequencing was by immunoSEQ multiplex PCR. The data show about 190,000 clones, approximately 88% seen once. Sequenced input: peripheral blood. Every receptor here comes from a man aged 40-50 years with acute or convalescent COVID-19. The CDR3 runs from the conserved cysteine through the conserved F or W. The D gene is left open where the match is weak. Size tells how often a clone was seen (once, few, many) or the class of an expanded clone, and some rows leave it out.

v_gene	d_gene	abundance	j_gene	CDR3aa	CDR3nt
TRBV6-5	.	.	TRBJ1-2	CASTERRMSGYTF	TGTGCCAGCACCGAAAGGAGGATGAGTGGCTACACCTTC
TRBV5-1	.	.	TRBJ1-6	CASSYMTASSYNSPLHF	TGCGCCAGCAGTTATATGACAGCAAGCTCCTATAATTCACCCCTCCACTTT
TRBV30	TRBD1	.	TRBJ2-4	CAWSPGQIAKNIQYF	TGTGCCTGGAGTCCGGGACAGATAGCCAAAAACATTCAGTACTTC
TRBV11-2	.	.	TRBJ1-1	CASSQRGSGSTTFF	TGTGCCAGCAGCCAGAGGGGGTCGGGTAGTACAACTTTCTTT
TRBV7-2	TRBD1	.	TRBJ1-1	CASKPGQKNTEAFF	TGTGCCAGCAAACCGGGACAGAAGAACACTGAAGCTTTCTTT
TRBV11-2	TRBD2	.	TRBJ2-2	CASSLIGAGMNTGELFF	TGTGCCAGCAGCTTAATCGGAGCGGGGATGAACACCGGGGAGCTGTTTTTT
TRBV7-2	.	.	TRBJ2-1	CASSPRIGEQFF	TGTGCCAGCAGCCCGCGGATAGGTGAGCAGTTCTTC
TRBV10-3	.	.	TRBJ1-1	CAISVTGSPDTEAFF	TGTGCCATCAGTGTCACAGGGTCACCGGACACTGAAGCTTTCTTT
TRBV9	TRBD1	.	TRBJ2-5	CASSVERTGGPETQYF	TGTGCCAGCAGCGTAGAAAGGACAGGGGGCCCGGAGACCCAGTACTTC
TRBV12-3/TRBV12-4	.	.	TRBJ1-1	CASSLGGAAFF	TGTGCCAGCAGTTTAGGGGGAGCAGCTTTCTTT
TRBV23-1	.	.	TRBJ1-5	CASSQSPGGGRVPSNQPQHF	TGCGCCAGCAGTCAATCGCCGGGAGGGGGGCGCGTCCCTAGCAATCAGCCCCAGCATTTT
TRBV30	.	.	TRBJ2-7	CAWSTGTYEQYF	TGTGCCTGGAGTACAGGGACCTACGAGCAGTACTTC
TRBV2	.	.	TRBJ2-7	CARELWAHNSYEQYF	TGTGCCAGAGAGTTGTGGGCACATAACTCCTACGAGCAGTACTTC
TRBV5-5	.	.	TRBJ1-1	CASSLVQLNTEAFF	TGTGCCAGCAGCTTGGTCCAGTTGAACACTGAAGCTTTCTTT
TRBV20-1	.	.	TRBJ2-5	CSALNAETQYF	TGCAGTGCCCTGAATGCGGAGACCCAGTACTTC
TRBV12-3/TRBV12-4	TRBD2	once	TRBJ2-3	CASRGLGPQYF	TGTGCCAGCAGAGGACTAGGGCCGCAGTATTTT
TRBV27	.	.	TRBJ2-3	CATAGGRGADTQYF	TGTGCCACCGCAGGGGGCCGGGGGGCAGATACGCAGTATTTT
TRBV6-1	.	.	TRBJ1-5	CASSDWRGGGINQPQHF	TGTGCCAGCAGTGATTGGAGAGGGGGGGGGATAAATCAGCCCCAGCATTTT
TRBV6-2/TRBV6-3	.	.	TRBJ2-7	CASSRNRVGSYEQYF	TGTGCCAGCAGTCGAAACAGGGTAGGGTCCTACGAGCAGTACTTC
TRBV11-2	TRBD1	.	TRBJ2-7	CASSARAPTGTGISYEQYF	TGTGCCAGCAGCGCTAGAGCTCCGACCGGGACAGGTATTTCCTACGAGCAGTACTTC
TRBV2	.	.	TRBJ1-5	CASSVDGQNYQPQHF	TGTGCCAGCAGTGTTGATGGGCAGAACTATCAGCCCCAGCATTTT
TRBV11-2	TRBD1	.	TRBJ2-2	CASSLDRDRVSGELFF	TGTGCCAGCAGCTTGGACCGGGACAGGGTGTCCGGGGAGCTGTTTTTT
TRBV4-1	TRBD1	.	TRBJ2-2	CASSQSPGQGATGELFF	TGCGCCAGCAGCCAATCACCGGGACAGGGGGCAACCGGGGAGCTGTTTTTT
TRBV6-5	.	.	TRBJ2-7	CASRQQGLGLYEQYF	TGTGCCAGCCGCCAACAGGGATTAGGATTGTACGAGCAGTACTTC
TRBV12-3/TRBV12-4	.	.	TRBJ2-5	CASRRGVEETQYF	TGTGCCAGCAGGCGGGGCGTAGAAGAGACCCAGTACTTC
TRBV20-1	TRBD1	.	TRBJ2-1	CSASSRGLYNEQFF	TGCAGTGCTAGTTCCAGGGGGCTCTACAATGAGCAGTTCTTC
TRBV18	TRBD1	.	TRBJ1-6	CASSPDDRVNSPLHF	TGTGCCAGCTCACCAGATGACAGGGTAAATTCACCCCTCCACTTT
TRBV7-8	TRBD1	once	TRBJ2-1	CASSFIGTGSNEQFF	TGTGCCAGCAGCTTCATCGGGACAGGGTCAAATGAGCAGTTCTTC
TRBV5-4	.	.	TRBJ1-1	CASSPLTGLGEAFF	TGTGCCAGCAGCCCCCTGACAGGATTGGGTGAAGCTTTCTTT
TRBV29-1	TRBD1	.	TRBJ1-1	CSGGTGEAFF	TGCAGCGGGGGGACAGGGGAAGCTTTCTTT
TRBV5-1	.	.	TRBJ2-7	CASSLGGLPYEQYF	TGCGCCAGCAGCTTGGGGGGACTTCCCTACGAGCAGTACTTC
TRBV20-1	.	.	TRBJ1-2	CSARTSYGYTF	TGCAGTGCTAGGACTAGCTATGGCTACACCTTC
TRBV27	.	.	TRBJ1-5	CASSLFRTASNQPQHF	TGTGCCAGCAGTTTATTCAGGACAGCTAGCAATCAGCCCCAGCATTTT